This T cell receptor (beta chain) is from a study of response to subunit inactivated influenza vaccine. Findings and caveats of the study: Each seasonal influenza vaccination recruits few new T cells, the authors suggested.

Notes on this clonotype: Its target is not known.

TCRdb fed the RT-PCR reads into MiXCR, producing one record per CDR3 protein. The table includes about 620,000 distinct CDR3 sequences, 12% detected once. The ends were cut back, 1 base at V and 0 bases at J, with 8 bases in the middle. This CDR3 is 15 amino acids long. The germline gives CDR1 MNHEY, CDR2 SVGAGI. The sample consisted of PBMCs from blood, taken on the day of vaccination. The chain is built from TRBV6-5 and TRBJ2-3, with D perhaps matching TRBD2 (6 bases). The clonotype was recovered from a man in his fifties or sixties who received an inactivated influenza vaccine. CDR3 in DNA: TGTGCCAGCAGTTACTACGGGACTAGCACAGATACGCAGTATTTT. It translates to CASSYYGTSTDTQYF.